Each of the 30 T cell receptor beta chains below was sequenced from the same sample in a study of T-cell memory formation after mild COVID-19. TCRdb analysed the 5' RACE reads with MiXCR anew, one entry per CDR3 protein. Of some 440,000 distinct CDR3 sequences in the sample, roughly 25% were seen once. The sample was PBMCs or a T cell subset sorted from them (not recorded which). The receptors were gathered from an adult woman who had mild COVID-19 (a few samples of this study predate the infection). Cell type and time point are not known.

The table lists this clonotype with a few counts. The gene calls are TRBV29-1 and TRBJ2-7, with a possible D match to TRBD1 (6 bases). CDR1 is SQVTM and CDR2 is ANQGSEA in the germline V gene. Trimming pared 7 bases from V and 8 bases from J, leaving 15 bases between. There are 11 residues in the CDR3. CDR3 in DNA: TGCAGCGGCTCCACAGGGAATCAGCAGTACTTC. It codes for CSGSTGNQQYF.

This clonotype was observed a few times. The rearrangement uses TRBV25-1 and TRBJ2-3; 7 nucleotides agree with TRBD1. Trimming at V came to 4 bases and at J to 4 bases, leaving 2 bases not matched to a gene. Looked up from germline, CDR1 is MGHDK and CDR2 is SYGVNS. There are 13 residues in the CDR3. CDR3: CASSGQGSDTQYF. CDR3 in DNA: TGTGCCAGCAGTGGACAGGGCTCAGATACGCAGTATTTT.

The J gene is TRBJ2-3, the V gene TRBV6-5, with a possible D match to TRBD2 (5 bases). Per the germline V gene, CDR1 is MNHEY and CDR2 is SVGAGI. V was clipped by 6 bases and J by 8 bases, with 12 bases between them. CDR3 length: 12 amino acids. CDR3 protein: CASSLREGTQYF. CDR3 DNA sequence: TGTGCCAGCAGCCTAAGAGAGGGTACGCAGTATTTT.

The chain recombines TRBV18 with TRBJ2-1, with 7 bases that match TRBD2. This CDR3 is built from 15 residues. Germline values: CDR1 KGHSH, CDR2 LQKENI. J was trimmed by 8 bases and V by 0 bases; bases with no gene match: 7. CDR3: CASSPPGLLGDEQFF. The DNA for the CDR3 is TGTGCCAGCTCACCACCGGGACTACTCGGCGATGAGCAGTTCTTC.

This sequence joins TRBV7-9 and TRBJ2-5; D not certain. The CDR3 loop spans 13 amino acids. Germline CDR1 reads SEHNR; CDR2 reads FQNEAQ (reference sequence). Between the trimmed V and J ends, which lost 1 base and 4 bases, there was a span of 7 bases. DNA for the CDR3: TGTGCCAGCAGCTTAGAACCGGTAGAGACCCAGTACTTC. Its translation is CASSLEPVETQYF. Variable domain in full (rest from reference TRBV7-9 and TRBJ2-5): DTGVSQNPRHKITKRGQNVTFRCDPISEHNRLYWYRQTLGQGPEFLTYFQNEAQLEKSRLLSDRFSAERPKGSFSTLEIQRTEQGDSAMYLCASSLEPVETQYFGPGTRLLVL.

This clonotype was seen a handful of times. This chain joins TRBV24-1 and TRBJ2-3; 7 bases match TRBD1. Looked up from germline, CDR1 is KGHDR and CDR2 is SFDVKD. The CDR3 runs 17 residues. V dropped 7 bases and J dropped 2; count of bases not matched to a gene: 14. The CDR3: CATSDDGTARLTDTQYF. CDR3 nucleotide sequence: TGTGCCACCAGCGATGATGGGACAGCCAGGCTCACAGATACGCAGTATTTT.

This clonotype was observed a handful of times. This chain uses TRBV20-1 with TRBJ2-1; D ambiguous. Between the trimmed V and J ends, which lost 3 bases and 8 bases, there was a span of 8 bases. CDR3 length equals 11 residues. The germline V gene has CDR1 DFQATT and CDR2 SNEGSKA (reference sequence). CDR3 in amino acids: CSASLVDEQFF. CDR3 in DNA: TGCAGTGCTAGTTTAGTAGATGAGCAGTTCTTC.

This clonotype was counted a few times. The CDR3 DNA sequence: TGCGCCAGCGGCGATCGGCGGATCAATCAGCCCCAGCATTTT. The encoded protein is CASGDRRINQPQHF. V gene TRBV4-1 combines with J gene TRBJ1-5; D is uncertain. The CDR3 runs 14 residues. V was cut by 8 bases and J by 3 bases, with 14 bases left in between. Germline assignment: CDR1 MGHRA and CDR2 YSYEKL.

The chain links TRBV24-1 to TRBJ2-2; D is unclear. The CDR3 is made up of 14 amino acids. Germline V gives CDR1 KGHDR, CDR2 SFDVKD. Trimming took off 12 bases at V and 6 bases at J, with 19 bases between the two ends. DNA for the CDR3: TGTGCCGCCTCCGGGCCTCAAGCGTCCGGGGAGCTGTTTTTT. It translates to CAASGPQASGELFF.

This chain links TRBV7-9 with TRBJ2-3; weak D call: TRBD2 (5 bases). Germline assignment: CDR1 SEHNR and CDR2 FQNEAQ (reference sequence). This CDR3 comprises 15 residues. Trimming pared 8 bases from V and 5 bases from J, leaving 20 bases between. The CDR3 nucleotides read TGTGCCAGCGCAACTTGGGGTAGCAGCGGAGATACGCAGTATTTT. This encodes CASATWGSSGDTQYF. The full variable domain, completed using reference TRBV7-9 and TRBJ2-3, is DTGVSQNPRHKITKRGQNVTFRCDPISEHNRLYWYRQTLGQGPEFLTYFQNEAQLEKSRLLSDRFSAERPKGSFSTLEIQRTEQGDSAMYLCASATWGSSGDTQYFGPGTRLTVL.

The chain uses TRBV6-5 and TRBJ1-2; perhaps TRBD1 as D (6 bases). The V end was cut by 0 bases, the J end by 9 bases, with 17 bases between. The CDR3 has 15 residues. Germline CDR1 MNHEY, CDR2 SVGAGI. CDR3 in amino acids: CASSYSRDRPSRYTF. DNA for the CDR3: TGTGCCAGCAGTTACTCGAGAGACAGGCCCTCTCGCTACACCTTC.

The genes are TRBV30 and TRBJ2-3; 7 bases map to TRBD1. CDR1 GTSNPN and CDR2 SVGIG come from the germline V gene (reference sequence). V was pared by 5 bases and J by 10 bases, with 9 bases of the junction left unmatched. The CDR3 length is 12 residues. CDR3 sequence reads: CAWVRDSYAQYF. The CDR3 nucleotides read TGTGCCTGGGTCCGGGACAGCTATGCGCAGTATTTT.

CDR3 DNA: TGTGCCAGCTCACCATCGAGGTATCTCGCTGAAGCTTTCTTT. Its protein product is CASSPSRYLAEAFF. The chain is built from TRBV18 and TRBJ1-1; no clear D. Trimming removed 2 bases from V and 6 bases from J, with 13 bases in between. This CDR3 comprises 14 residues. Germline V gene lookup returns CDR1 KGHSH and CDR2 LQKENI.

This clonotype turned up a few times. The germline gene is not matched at one end of the junction; a read error may be the cause. The chain couples TRBV4-1 to TRBJ2-3; D might be TRBD1 or TRBD2, each matching 6 bases. This CDR3 spans 17 amino acids. Looked up from germline, CDR1 is MGHRA and CDR2 is YSYEKL. The CDR3 region is CASSQFEGGHQGYAHYF. The CDR3 DNA reads as TGCGCCAGCAGCCAATTCGAGGGGGGACACCAGGGATATGCGCATTATTTT.

The chain recombines TRBV5-6 with TRBJ1-1; D not certain. The germline V and J ends were trimmed by 0 bases and 0 bases, with 12 bases remaining between them. The CDR3 has 16 amino acids. Germline V gene data show CDR1 as SGHDT and CDR2 as YYEEEE. CDR3 protein: CASSLDGKDLNTEAFF. The CDR3 DNA reads TGTGCCAGCAGCTTGGATGGTAAAGATCTGAACACTGAAGCTTTCTTT.

In its sample, this clonotype was seen a few times. V gene TRBV11-3 combines with J gene TRBJ2-2, with D uncertain. Trimming pared 6 bases from V and 0 bases from J, leaving 11 bases between. CDR3 length: 15 residues. Germline V gives CDR1 SGHNT, CDR2 YENEEA. In DNA form, the CDR3 reads TGTGCCAGCAGTCCCCGGACGTCGAACACCGGGGAGCTGTTTTTT. Translation gives CASSPRTSNTGELFF.

The chain has TRBV11-2 and TRBJ2-7, with 8 bases matching TRBD2. The V segment lost 5 bases and the J segment 0 bases; nucleotides outside the gene matches: 15. CDR1 and CDR2 from the germline V gene are SGHAT and FQNNGV. The CDR3 consists of 18 residues. The chain's CDR3 is CASSPDGSGTRYSYEQYF. The CDR3 coding sequence is TGTGCCAGCAGCCCAGACGGTAGCGGGACCCGATACTCCTACGAGCAGTACTTC.

This clonotype was seen more than once but under ten times. The chain has TRBV7-9 and TRBJ2-3, with 14 bases aligning to TRBD2. The CDR3 totals 15 residues. The germline gives CDR1 SEHNR, CDR2 FQNEAQ (reference sequence). The V gene end was trimmed by 4 bases and the J gene end by 3 bases; junction bases not matched to a gene: 0. The CDR3 sequence is CASSWTSGRTDTQYF. The DNA of the CDR3 is TGTGCCAGCAGCTGGACTAGCGGGAGGACAGATACGCAGTATTTT.

This clonotype appeared a few times. This chain connects TRBV5-1 to TRBJ1-2; no firm D call. The germline V gene encodes CDR1 SGHRS and CDR2 YFSETQ. The length of the CDR3 is 13 residues. V was cut by 2 bases and J by 0 bases, with 5 bases left in between. The CDR3 loop reads CASSFFTNYGYTF. The DNA for the CDR3 is TGCGCCAGCAGCTTCTTCACTAACTATGGCTACACCTTC.

This chain uses TRBV2 with TRBJ2-3, with D maybe TRBD1 (6 bases). The CDR3 is 14 residues long. Trimming removed 7 bases from V and 2 bases from J, with 13 bases in between. The germline V gene has CDR1 SNHLY and CDR2 FYNNEI. DNA for the CDR3: TGTGCCAGCACACAGGGTCTCCCCACAGATACGCAGTATTTT. Residues: CASTQGLPTDTQYF.

This clonotype was seen a few times. The rearrangement links TRBV12-3 or TRBV12-4 to TRBJ2-1; 11 nucleotides match TRBD2. V shed 6 bases, J shed 2 bases, and the junction held 3 bases outside the gene matches. The CDR3 covers 15 residues. The CDR3 DNA reads TGTGCCAGCAGGCAGACTAGCGGGGCCTACAATGAGCAGTTCTTC. Protein product: CASRQTSGAYNEQFF.

This rearrangement joins TRBV7-8 to TRBJ2-2; D unclear. The germline V and J ends were trimmed by 5 bases and 7 bases, with 8 bases remaining between them. The length of the CDR3 is 12 residues. The germline gives CDR1 SGHVS, CDR2 FQNEAQ. CDR3 sequence: CASSTIGGELFF. DNA for the CDR3: TGTGCCAGCAGCACCATCGGCGGGGAGCTGTTTTTT. Complete variable domain (other parts from reference TRBV7-8 and TRBJ2-2): GAGVSQSPRYKVAKRGQDVALRCDPISGHVSLFWYQQALGQGPEFLTYFQNEAQLDKSGLPSDRFFAERPEGSVSTLKIQRTQQEDSAVYLCASSTIGGELFFGEGSRLTVL.

The chain couples TRBV6-2 or TRBV6-3 to TRBJ2-1, with TRBD2 matching 9 bases. With V trimmed by 8 bases and J by 9 bases, 11 bases remained unmatched. CDR3 length equals 14 residues. CDR1 and CDR2 (germline): MNHEY, SVGEGT. The CDR3 protein is CASRGSGRQGEQFF. The CDR3 region has the DNA TGTGCCAGCCGGGGTAGCGGGAGACAGGGTGAGCAGTTCTTC.

The rearrangement uses TRBV24-1 and TRBJ2-1, with 10 bases aligning to TRBD1. The CDR3 has 15 residues. CDR1 is KGHDR, CDR2 SFDVKD, per germline. Germline trimming cut 4 bases from V and 5 bases from J; bases unmatched to any gene: 4. The CDR3 DNA reads TGTGCCACCAGTGACTTAGGGACAGGGGACAATGAGCAGTTCTTC. It is translated as CATSDLGTGDNEQFF.

In its sample, this clonotype was seen a few times. This chain uses TRBV5-1 with TRBJ2-5; 9 nucleotides align to TRBD2. With 4 bases clipped from V and 1 base from J, the junction kept 11 bases outside the gene matches. The CDR3 covers 17 residues. In germline, CDR1 is SGHRS, CDR2 YFSETQ. The CDR3 coding sequence is TGCGCCAGCAGCCCCACAACTAGCGGGTTTGGCCAAGAGACCCAGTACTTC. It codes for CASSPTTSGFGQETQYF.

The chain links TRBV30 to TRBJ1-2; maybe TRBD1 (5 bases). CDR1 is GTSNPN and CDR2 is SVGIG in the germline V gene (reference sequence). V was shortened by 0 bases and J by 7 bases, with 12 bases between the two germline ends. The CDR3 sequence is 13 residues long. The CDR3 nucleotides read TGTGCCTGGAGTGTATTACAGGAGAGTGGCTACACCTTC. Encoded protein: CAWSVLQESGYTF.

The rearrangement joins TRBV5-1 to TRBJ1-1; 9 nucleotides agree with TRBD1. The CDR3 is made up of 15 amino acids. Germline assignment: CDR1 SGHRS and CDR2 YFSETQ. Unmatched junction bases numbered 8, after V lost 4 bases and J lost 4 bases. CDR3 sequence: CASSPLGTGTTEAFF. In DNA form, the CDR3 reads TGCGCCAGCAGCCCGCTCGGGACAGGGACCACTGAAGCTTTCTTT.

The V call is TRBV7-9, the J call TRBJ2-4, with D perhaps TRBD2 (5 bases). The CDR3 has 12 residues. Germline V lookup: CDR1 SEHNR, CDR2 FQNEAQ (reference sequence). The V end lost 8 bases, the J end lost 3 bases, and 8 bases lay between the germline ends. The CDR3, as DNA: TGTGCCAGCCTGGAGGTCAAAAACATTCAGTACTTC. Translation: CASLEVKNIQYF.

The chain couples TRBV20-1 to TRBJ1-4; 7 bases line up with TRBD1. The V gene end was trimmed by 6 bases and the J gene end by 5 bases; junction bases not matched to a gene: 12. CDR1 is DFQATT and CDR2 is SNEGSKA in the germline V gene (reference sequence). The CDR3 is 15 residues long. DNA for the CDR3: TGCAGTGCCCCCCGTCCGGGACAGATGAATGAAAAACTGTTTTTT. This codes for CSAPRPGQMNEKLFF.

CDR3 in DNA: TGTGCCAGCAGCTTAGGGCCTGGTGCTAGCGGGAGGGCCACTTCCACCAATGAGCAGTTCTTC. Residues: CASSLGPGASGRATSTNEQFF. The chain has TRBV7-6 and TRBJ2-1; 12 bases align to TRBD2. CDR3 size: 21 residues. From germline, CDR1 is SGHVS and CDR2 FNYEAQ. Trimming removed 1 base from V and 6 bases from J; junction bases left unmatched: 19.